A selection of T cell receptor beta chains follows, all from one sample in a study of cytomegalovirus exposure and HLA in healthy donors. Using immunoSEQ multiplex PCR, the repertoire was profiled, and TCRdb retains in-frame clones only, with some absent. Altogether approximately 54,000 clones are present, roughly 85% being singletons, with the ten largest covering around 2.9%. The sample taken for sequencing was PBMCs. The receptors here all came from a woman younger than 30 in good health and CMV-seronegative. Each CDR3 is given with its conserved first and last residue. The D gene is left open where the match is weak. Size is omitted from some rows. Given values are once, few, many or a class for expanded clones.

DNA: TGTGCCAACAGGGGTGCCGGGACCTACGAGCAGTACTTC; CDR3: CANRGAGTYEQYF; length: 13; D: TRBD1; V: TRBV10-3; size: NA; J: TRBJ2-7
DNA: TGTGCCAGCAGCCTCCCAGCGGGAGATTTCGACAATGAGCAGTTCTTC; CDR3: CASSLPAGDFDNEQFF; length: 16; D: TRBD2; V: TRBV9; size: NA; J: TRBJ2-1
DNA: TGCGCCAGTAGCTTTGTCCGGGACAGGTGGTACGAGCAGTACTTC; CDR3: CASSFVRDRWYEQYF; length: 15; D: TRBD1; V: TRBV5-1; size: NA; J: TRBJ2-7
DNA: TGTGCCAGCAGTTTCGCCGGTGAGCAGTTCTTC; CDR3: CASSFAGEQFF; length: 11; D: NA; V: TRBV27; size: NA; J: TRBJ2-1
DNA: TGCGCCAGCAGCCAAGTTTTGCCATCCTACGAGCAGTACTTC; CDR3: CASSQVLPSYEQYF; length: 14; D: NA; V: TRBV4-1; size: NA; J: TRBJ2-7
DNA: TGTGCCAGTAGTATAGATTCTATTTTCCCACAGGTACCTATCCCCTCTGGGGCCAACGGCCTGACTTTC; CDR3: CASSIDSIFPQVPIPSGANGLTF; length: 23; D: NA; V: TRBV19; size: NA; J: TRBJ2-6
DNA: TGTGCTAGCAGCCGAATACAGGGCTTGAACACCGGGGAGCTGTTTTTT; CDR3: CASSRIQGLNTGELFF; length: 16; D: NA; V: TRBV7-7; size: NA; J: TRBJ2-2
DNA: TGTGCCAGCAGCCACCGGGACACTGTGAGCCAGCCCCAGCATTTT; CDR3: CASSHRDTVSQPQHF; length: 15; D: NA; V: TRBV28; size: NA; J: TRBJ1-5
DNA: TGTGCCAGCAGTCCCCCGGCGGCACAGGGGGTAAACATTCAGTACTTC; CDR3: CASSPPAAQGVNIQYF; length: 16; D: TRBD1; V: TRBV28; size: NA; J: TRBJ2-4
DNA: TGTGCCAGTAGTAGCGGACTAGCGGGAGAACCCGGGGAGCTGTTTTTT; CDR3: CASSSGLAGEPGELFF; length: 16; D: TRBD2; V: TRBV19; size: NA; J: TRBJ2-2
DNA: TGTGCCAGCAGTGACTCTAGCAGTTCTAGCACAGATACGCAGTATTTT; CDR3: CASSDSSSSSTDTQYF; length: 16; D: NA; V: TRBV6-4; size: few; J: TRBJ2-3
DNA: TGTGCCACCAGCAGAGATCTAGGAGCGGGCTATCCCCACGAGCAGTACTTC; CDR3: CATSRDLGAGYPHEQYF; length: 17; D: NA; V: TRBV15; size: NA; J: TRBJ2-7
DNA: TGTGCCAGCAGCGTGAAAAGGGGGCTGGACATTCAGTACTTC; CDR3: CASSVKRGLDIQYF; length: 14; D: TRBD1; V: TRBV5-6; size: NA; J: TRBJ2-4
DNA: TGCGCCAGCAGCTTGCTGGAGGCTAGAGCGAACACTGAAGCTTTCTTT; CDR3: CASSLLEARANTEAFF; length: 16; D: NA; V: TRBV5-1; size: once; J: TRBJ1-1
DNA: TGTGCCAGCGCCGGGCGGGAGAATCATCTCTACAATGAGCAGTTCTTC; CDR3: CASAGRENHLYNEQFF; length: 16; D: TRBD2; V: TRBV9; size: NA; J: TRBJ2-1
DNA: TGTGCCAGCTCAGGGAGACCCCATGGCTACACCTTC; CDR3: CASSGRPHGYTF; length: 12; D: NA; V: TRBV18; size: once; J: TRBJ1-2
DNA: TGTGCCAGCAGATACGGACTAGCGGGCTACTACGAGCAGTACTTC; CDR3: CASRYGLAGYYEQYF; length: 15; D: TRBD2; V: TRBV28; size: few; J: TRBJ2-7
DNA: TGTGCCTGGAGTGTACGAAAGGAACGAGGTTCACCCCTCCACTTT; CDR3: CAWSVRKERGSPLHF; length: 15; D: NA; V: TRBV30; size: NA; J: TRBJ1-6
DNA: TGTGCCAGCAGTTTATCAAGACTAGCGGTCGGGCAGTATTTT; CDR3: CASSLSRLAVGQYF; length: 14; D: TRBD2; V: TRBV27; size: NA; J: TRBJ2-3
DNA: TGTGCCAGCAGCCCTCGGGACAAAGGCTACGAGCAGTACTTC; CDR3: CASSPRDKGYEQYF; length: 14; D: NA; V: TRBV11-2; size: NA; J: TRBJ2-7
DNA: TGTGCCAGCAGTTTAGCGGGAGAACGAACAGATACGCAGTATTTT; CDR3: CASSLAGERTDTQYF; length: 15; D: TRBD2; V: TRBV28; size: NA; J: TRBJ2-3
DNA: TGTGCCTCCGCGGGGGGCCACGAGCAGTACTTC; CDR3: CASAGGHEQYF; length: 11; D: TRBD2; V: TRBV27; size: NA; J: TRBJ2-7
DNA: TGTGCCAGCAGTGCCGACATGGGGGCGGGAGAAAATGAGCAGTTCTTC; CDR3: CASSADMGAGENEQFF; length: 16; D: NA; V: TRBV6-6; size: NA; J: TRBJ2-1
DNA: TGTGCCAGCAGGCCACAAAAGGACAGGGGGGTCTACGAGCAGTACTTC; CDR3: CASRPQKDRGVYEQYF; length: 16; D: TRBD1; V: TRBV7-2; size: NA; J: TRBJ2-7
DNA: TGTGCCAGCAGCGGCCGTGCGGGGTCGGGGTACAATGAGCAGTTCTTC; CDR3: CASSGRAGSGYNEQFF; length: 16; D: NA; V: TRBV9; size: NA; J: TRBJ2-1